One T cell receptor beta chain is described in this entry. The antigen remains undetermined. This entry is derived from a study of cytomegalovirus exposure and HLA in healthy donors. Points from the study as a whole: It was reportedly the case that the classifier diagnosed cytomegalovirus status with high specificity and sensitivity. The finding came from a later analysis; first-cohort TCR clusters tended to co-occur in the roughly 110 validation repertoires.

CDR1 is SGHDT and CDR2 is YYEEEE in the germline V gene. This CDR3 spans 12 amino acids. V was cut by 6 bases and J by 4 bases, with 10 bases left in between. While the first cohort had 600 to 750 subjects, the donors belonged to the separate validation cohort of about 110 subjects. Sequenced by immunoSEQ multiplex PCR; TCRdb stores in-frame clones only, minus some. The sample includes approximately 160,000 clones, about 86% of them seen just once. The TCR comes from a woman younger than 35 in good health and CMV-seronegative. The J gene is TRBJ1-1, the V gene TRBV5-6, with unresolved D. Sequenced: PBMCs. The CDR3 is CASTYRFTEAFF. As DNA, the CDR3 is TGTGCCAGCACCTACAGATTCACTGAAGCTTTCTTT.